This TCR beta chain was retrieved from a study of shared clonotypes between healthy human individuals. Assay used: immunoSEQ multiplex PCR; TCRdb lists only in-frame clones, some missing. The sample carries 400,000 to 500,000 clones, 65% to 80% recorded once. The germline V gene has CDR1 MNHNS and CDR2 SASEGT. The J segment lost 6 bases and the V segment lost 6 bases, leaving 5 bases of the junction unmatched. The CDR3 runs 13 residues. This clone was counted at least ten times. The sequenced sample was PBMCs. The clonotype originates from a woman aged 40-49 years in good health. Some clones in this sample may be carry-over from other donors' samples. V usage is TRBV6-1 and J usage is TRBJ2-7, with 10 bases fitting TRBD1. The CDR3 bases are TGTGCCAGCAGGCGAGGGACAGGGGCCGAGCAGTACTTC. Its translation is CASRRGTGAEQYF.